This T cell receptor beta chain was sequenced for a study of T cell responses to AZD1222 COVID-19 vaccine. The table came from immunoSEQ multiplex PCR; TCRdb's copy has only in-frame clones and leaves some out. The table includes some 170,000 clones, 85% to 95% detected once. Germline CDR1 LNHDA, CDR2 SQIVND (reference sequence). The V and J ends lost 3 bases and 3 bases respectively, with 16 bases between them. This CDR3 has 16 amino acids. The TCR was taken from an adult in good health. The source was peripheral blood, collected on day 0 of AZD1222 vaccination. The chain employs TRBV19 and TRBJ2-3, with D perhaps matching TRBD2 (6 bases). CDR3 sequence reads: CASSIMGQGGTDTQYF. CDR3 sequence (DNA): TGTGCCAGTAGTATTATGGGTCAGGGAGGTACAGATACGCAGTATTTT.